The 15 T cell receptor beta chains below all came from one sample that was sequenced in a study of blood T cell repertoires in COVID-19. Only in-frame clones appear in the TCRdb table, and some are missing; sequencing was by immunoSEQ multiplex PCR. The repertoire holds about 210,000 clones, with approximately 78% as singletons. Material: peripheral blood. These receptors all come from a woman aged 40 to 55 with acute or convalescent COVID-19.

This clone has a handful of counts. The V gene is TRBV24-1, the J gene TRBJ2-5; 8 nucleotides line up with TRBD2. Germline trimming cut 7 bases from V and 4 bases from J; bases unmatched to any gene: 4. The V gene's germline CDR1 is KGHDR and CDR2 SFDVKD. The CDR3 extends over 13 amino acids. CDR3 DNA sequence: TGTGCCACCAGCCTCAGCGGGAGAGAGACCCAGTACTTC. Amino acid sequence: CATSLSGRETQYF.

The V gene is TRBV10-2, the J gene TRBJ2-7; D is uncertain. Germline V gives CDR1 WSHSY, CDR2 SAAADI. This CDR3 contains 14 residues. V was pared by 1 base and J by 4 bases, with 11 bases between. The CDR3 coding sequence is TGCGCCAGCAGTGAGTGGGTAGCCCCATACGAGCAGTACTTC. Residues: CASSEWVAPYEQYF.

This rearrangement joins TRBV11-2 to TRBJ1-5; D remains ambiguous. The CDR3 is made up of 13 amino acids. V shed 5 bases and J shed 5 bases, with 10 bases lying between them. Per germline, CDR1 SGHAT and CDR2 FQNNGV. CDR3 region: CASSPEAYQPQHF. DNA of the CDR3: TGTGCCAGCAGCCCGGAAGCGTATCAGCCCCAGCATTTT.

A few counts support this clone. CDR3 loop: CASGRQITTSGGAVDEQYF. CDR3 nucleotides: TGTGCCAGCGGACGACAGATAACGACTAGCGGGGGGGCGGTAGACGAGCAGTACTTC. The chain is built from TRBV19 and TRBJ2-7; 14 bases agree with TRBD2. Trimming removed 9 bases from V and 5 bases from J; junction bases left unmatched: 21. Per germline, CDR1 LNHDA and CDR2 SQIVND (reference sequence). The CDR3 is 19 residues long.

This chain uses TRBV7-8 with TRBJ1-1, with TRBD1 matching 7 bases. The CDR3 spans 15 residues. V was pared by 4 bases and J by 2 bases, with 7 bases of the junction left unmatched. Germline CDR1 reads SGHVS; CDR2 reads FQNEAQ. The CDR3 bases are TGTGCCAGCAGCTCCGGGACAGTAGGCAACACTGAAGCTTTCTTT. It is translated as CASSSGTVGNTEAFF. The full variable domain, in which reference TRBV7-8 and TRBJ1-1 provide the parts outside the CDR3, is GAGVSQSPRYKVAKRGQDVALRCDPISGHVSLFWYQQALGQGPEFLTYFQNEAQLDKSGLPSDRFFAERPEGSVSTLKIQRTQQEDSAVYLCASSSGTVGNTEAFFGQGTRLTVV.

The chain carries TRBV5-1 and TRBJ2-3, with D unclear. The CDR3 sequence is 12 residues long. Germline-derived CDR1 and CDR2 are SGHRS and YFSETQ. Trimming removed 4 bases from V and 1 base from J, with 4 bases in between. The CDR3 spells CASSPRTDTQYF. The CDR3 DNA reads as TGCGCCAGCAGCCCTCGCACAGATACGCAGTATTTT.

The sample holds one count of this clone. The chain has TRBV16 and TRBJ2-3; 7 bases map to TRBD2. Germline CDR1 is KGHSY and CDR2 is FQNENV. V trimming: 2 bases; J trimming: 8 bases; junction bases outside the gene matches: 16. This CDR3 has 17 amino acids. The CDR3 coding sequence is TGTGCCAGCAGCCAACCCCAAGCAGCGGGGATCGTTATTACGCAGTATTTT. Translating gives CASSQPQAAGIVITQYF.

V usage is TRBV18 and J usage is TRBJ1-1; D possibly corresponds to TRBD1 (5 bases). The V end was cut by 3 bases, the J end by 0 bases, with 11 bases between. Germline-derived CDR1 and CDR2 are KGHSH and LQKENI. The CDR3 loop spans 15 amino acids. The CDR3 sequence: CASSPVDRLNTEAFF. The CDR3 DNA reads as TGTGCCAGCTCACCCGTTGACAGACTGAACACTGAAGCTTTCTTT.

This clone has just one count. The V call is TRBV7-2, the J call TRBJ2-2, with 16 nucleotides matching TRBD2. The germline CDR1 and CDR2 sequences are SGHTA and FQGNSA. This CDR3 has 18 amino acids. V shed 2 bases and J 6 bases; nucleotides not matched to a gene: 6. The CDR3 reads CASSLSLGLAGGPGELFF. The CDR3 DNA reads TGTGCCAGCAGCTTATCCCTGGGACTAGCGGGAGGGCCCGGGGAGCTGTTTTTT.

CDR3 sequence (DNA): TGTGCCAGCAGCCAAGGAGGGAGCTATGGCTACACCTTC. Its protein is CASSQGGSYGYTF. The V and J genes are TRBV3-1 (or the pseudogene TRBV3-2) and TRBJ1-2; no firm D call. The CDR3 loop spans 13 amino acids. The V end was cut by 1 base, the J end by 4 bases, with 7 bases between. From germline, CDR1 is LGHDT and CDR2 YNNKEL (reference sequence).

This sequence joins TRBV24-1 and TRBJ2-5; 9 bases agree with TRBD2. V trimming: 5 bases; J trimming: 2 bases; junction bases outside the gene matches: 8. CDR3 length equals 16 residues. Germline CDR1 and CDR2: KGHDR and SFDVKD. The CDR3 sequence: CATSAPGTSRQETQYF. The CDR3 nucleotides read TGTGCCACCAGTGCCCCCGGGACTAGCCGACAAGAGACCCAGTACTTC.

The chain carries TRBV6-4 and TRBJ2-7; D not resolved. CDR3 length: 12 amino acids. Between the trimmed V and J ends, which lost 11 bases and 3 bases, there was a span of 14 bases. Germline CDR1 is MRHNA and CDR2 is SNTAGT. CDR3 DNA: TGTGCCCCCCCCAGGAATTTCTACGAGCAGTACTTC. Protein sequence: CAPPRNFYEQYF.

The chain joins TRBV5-1 to TRBJ2-4, with TRBD1 matching over 9 bases. V was pared by 5 bases and J by 8 bases, with 5 bases of the junction left unmatched. The CDR3 length is 13 residues. CDR1 and CDR2 from the germline V gene are SGHRS and YFSETQ. The CDR3 DNA follows: TGCGCCAGCAGACCGGGACAGGGAGACATTCAGTACTTC. It yields the protein CASRPGQGDIQYF.

This clone occurred once. The chain recombines TRBV24-1 with TRBJ2-1, with D perhaps TRBD2 (6 bases). The germline CDR1 and CDR2 sequences are KGHDR and SFDVKD. This CDR3 region has 17 residues. Trimming removed 4 bases from V and 7 bases from J, with 22 bases in between. The CDR3 DNA sequence: TGTGCCACCAGTGACCCTAGACTAGGGGTGGGGGAAAATGAGCAGTTCTTC. Translated: CATSDPRLGVGENEQFF.

The rearrangement links TRBV6-6 to TRBJ2-7; possible D gene TRBD1, 5 bases. This CDR3 spans 12 amino acids. Trimming stripped 6 bases from V and 8 bases from J, with 14 bases between. Germline CDR1 and CDR2: MNHNY and SVGAGI (reference sequence). CDR3 coding DNA: TGTGCCAGCAGGATTCAGGGAAGCAAGCAGTACTTC. It yields the protein CASRIQGSKQYF.